A selection of T cell receptor beta chains follows, all from one sample in a study of blood T cells in healthy people across ages. TCRdb analysed the 5' RACE reads with MiXCR anew, one entry per CDR3 protein. The sample records some 880,000 distinct CDR3 sequences, roughly 40% being singletons. The source material was blood. These receptors came from a man aged 18 to 29 in good health. The CDR3 runs from the conserved cysteine through the conserved F or W. D genes are given only for firm matches. The size field is filled for only some rows; it gives once, few, many or a size class.

J: TRBJ2-7; size: .; D: .; V: TRBV7-9; DNA: TGTGCCAGCAGCTTACAGGATACCTACGAGCAGTACTTC; CDR3: CASSLQDTYEQYF
J: TRBJ1-4; size: many; D: .; V: TRBV7-9; DNA: TGTGCCAGCAGCGCCGACGGGACGGCGAATGAAAAACTGTTTTTT; CDR3: CASSADGTANEKLFF
J: TRBJ2-7; size: once; D: TRBD1; V: TRBV5-6; DNA: TGTGCCAGCAGCCTGGACAGGGTCCCCTACGAGCAGTACTTC; CDR3: CASSLDRVPYEQYF
J: TRBJ1-1; size: .; D: .; V: TRBV10-3; DNA: TGTGCCATCAGTGAGGTAGCAGGAGCGAACACTGAAGCTTTCTTT; CDR3: CAISEVAGANTEAFF
J: TRBJ1-1; size: .; D: TRBD1; V: TRBV20-1; DNA: TGCAGTGCTACAGACAGGGTTTCGGAAGGCACTGAAGCTTTCTTT; CDR3: CSATDRVSEGTEAFF
J: TRBJ2-1; size: few; D: .; V: TRBV10-3; DNA: TGTGCCATCAGTGGGAGGCCAAACAGGACTTACAATGAGCAGTTCTTC; CDR3: CAISGRPNRTYNEQFF
J: TRBJ1-1; size: .; D: TRBD1; V: TRBV27; DNA: TGTGCCAGCAGTTTATACTCAACAGGGGGTGACACTGAAGCTTTCTTT; CDR3: CASSLYSTGGDTEAFF
J: TRBJ1-2; size: .; D: .; V: TRBV20-1; DNA: TGCAGTGCTAGAATGGATGCTGTAGCTAACTATGGCTACACCTTC; CDR3: CSARMDAVANYGYTF
J: TRBJ2-7; size: few; D: .; V: TRBV7-7; DNA: TGTGCTAGCAGCTTAGGACACAACAATGAGCAGTACTTC; CDR3: CASSLGHNNEQYF
J: TRBJ2-3; size: .; D: .; V: TRBV29-1; DNA: TGCAGCGTTGAAGATTCGCCGGGGGATCTCACAGATACGCAGTATTTT; CDR3: CSVEDSPGDLTDTQYF
J: TRBJ1-4; size: .; D: .; V: TRBV3-1; DNA: TGTGCCAGCAGACTGAGCAGGATGAATGAAAAACTGTTTTTT; CDR3: CASRLSRMNEKLFF
J: TRBJ2-3; size: few; D: .; V: TRBV6-2/TRBV6-3; DNA: TGTGCCAGCAGCTTCGCTAGGGGTTGGGGCACAGATACGCAGTATTTT; CDR3: CASSFARGWGTDTQYF
J: TRBJ2-1; size: .; D: TRBD1; V: TRBV12-3/TRBV12-4; DNA: TGTGCCAGCAGTACAGGGGGCGCGGGGGAGCAGTTCTTC; CDR3: CASSTGGAGEQFF
J: TRBJ1-5; size: .; D: .; V: TRBV7-8; DNA: TGTGCCAGCAGCTTAGAACAGCCCCAGCCCCAGCATTTT; CDR3: CASSLEQPQPQHF
J: TRBJ1-2; size: .; D: .; V: TRBV4-3; DNA: TGCGCCAGCAGCCAAGAAAATTCATTGAGGAATGGCTACACCTTC; CDR3: CASSQENSLRNGYTF
J: TRBJ2-1; size: few; D: .; V: TRBV7-9; DNA: TGTGCCAGCAGCTTAGTTAGCAGGACGAGTGGGCAGTTCTTC; CDR3: CASSLVSRTSGQFF
J: TRBJ2-1; size: many; D: .; V: TRBV5-1; DNA: TGCGCCAGCAGCGTAGTACCACAGGACAATGAGCAGTTCTTC; CDR3: CASSVVPQDNEQFF
J: TRBJ1-2; size: few; D: .; V: TRBV20-1; DNA: TGCAGTGCTAGCAGGACAGACTATAACTATGGCTACACCTTC; CDR3: CSASRTDYNYGYTF